What follows are 2 T cell receptor beta chains derived from one specimen sequenced in a study of identical twins. Using its own MiXCR run on the 5' RACE reads, TCRdb lists one record per CDR3 protein. The profile shows fewer than 900,000 distinct CDR3 sequences, roughly 20% of them singletons. These data were also reused for a study on T cells expressing NK-cell markers.

Source material: PBMCs. The receptors come from a woman between 18 and 29 years old in good health.

This chain links TRBV15 with TRBJ2-7; D is perhaps TRBD1 or TRBD2 (5 bases each). The CDR3 is 12 residues long. Germline-derived CDR1 and CDR2 are LNHNV and YYDKDF (reference sequence). Trimming removed 8 bases at V and 5 bases at J, with 13 bases between. Here the CDR3 reads CATRDVGHEQYF. The CDR3 DNA reads as TGTGCCACCCGGGACGTCGGCCACGAGCAGTACTTC.

This clonotype occurred a few times. This chain connects TRBV7-9 to TRBJ1-1, with 7 bases aligning to TRBD1. The CDR3 runs 16 residues. The J segment lost 7 bases and the V segment lost 0 bases, leaving 11 bases of the junction unmatched. Germline V gives CDR1 SEHNR, CDR2 FQNEAQ (reference sequence). CDR3 in DNA: TGTGCCAGCAGCTTAGCCCCGATGGACAGGACGGATGAAGCTTTCTTT. Residues: CASSLAPMDRTDEAFF.